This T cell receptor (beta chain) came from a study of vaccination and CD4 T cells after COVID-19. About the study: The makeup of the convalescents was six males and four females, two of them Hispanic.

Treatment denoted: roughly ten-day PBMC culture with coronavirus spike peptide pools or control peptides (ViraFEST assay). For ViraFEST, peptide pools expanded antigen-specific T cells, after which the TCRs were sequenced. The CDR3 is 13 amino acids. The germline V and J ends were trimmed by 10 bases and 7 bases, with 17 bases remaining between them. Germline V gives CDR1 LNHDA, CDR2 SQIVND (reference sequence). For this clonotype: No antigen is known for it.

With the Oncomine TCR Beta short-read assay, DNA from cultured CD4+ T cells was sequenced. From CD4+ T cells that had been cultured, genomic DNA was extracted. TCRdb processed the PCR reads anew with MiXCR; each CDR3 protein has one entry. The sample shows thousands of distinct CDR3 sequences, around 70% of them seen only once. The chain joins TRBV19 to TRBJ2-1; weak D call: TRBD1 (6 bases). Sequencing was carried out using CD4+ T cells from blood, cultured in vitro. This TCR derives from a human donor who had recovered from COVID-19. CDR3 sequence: CATRGGNANEQFF. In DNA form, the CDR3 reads TGTGCCACCCGAGGGGGAAACGCGAATGAGCAGTTCTTC.